This is a list of T cell receptor beta chains from one sample in a study of cytomegalovirus exposure and HLA in healthy donors. The assay was immunoSEQ multiplex PCR, and TCRdb's table has in-frame clones only and misses some. The sample yields some 130,000 clones, roughly 77% seen once. The specimen sequenced was PBMCs. These receptors originate from a middle-aged woman in good health and CMV-seropositive. Both conserved end residues are part of each CDR3. The D gene is left open where the match is weak. Not every row has a clone size; where given, it reads once, few, many or a size class.

j_gene | v_gene | abundance | d_gene | CDR3aa | CDR3nt
TRBJ2-5 | TRBV7-9 | once | TRBD2 | CASSPRDYARGETQYF | TGTGCCAGCAGCCCGCGGGACTACGCCCGGGGAGAGACCCAGTACTTC
TRBJ2-7 | TRBV6-6 | once | - | CASSYNQVEQYF | TGTGCCAGCAGTTACAACCAGGTCGAGCAGTACTTC
TRBJ1-1 | TRBV30 | - | TRBD1 | CAWTGTGGYEAFF | TGTGCCTGGACCGGGACAGGGGGTTATGAAGCTTTCTTT
TRBJ2-7 | TRBV5-1 | - | TRBD2 | CASSREGTREQYF | TGCGCCAGCAGCCGGGAGGGCACGAGGGAGCAGTACTTC
TRBJ2-7 | TRBV5-4 | few | TRBD1 | CASSPALTSGQNEQYF | TGTGCCAGCAGCCCGGCCCTCACCTCGGGACAGAATGAGCAGTACTTC
TRBJ2-3 | TRBV4-3 | - | TRBD2 | CASSQVGGSTDTQYF | TGCGCCAGCAGCCAAGTCGGGGGGAGTACAGATACGCAGTATTTT
TRBJ2-5 | TRBV5-1 | - | TRBD2 | CASKTGGSGETQYF | TGCGCCAGCAAGACTGGCGGGAGTGGGGAGACCCAGTACTTC
TRBJ1-2 | TRBV5-4 | - | TRBD1 | CASSQGTGWGYTF | TGTGCCAGCAGCCAAGGGACAGGGTGGGGCTACACCTTC
TRBJ2-3 | TRBV29-1 | - | - | CSASPRDTQYF | TGCAGCGCATCCCCCCGGGATACGCAGTATTTT
TRBJ2-2 | TRBV2 | - | TRBD2 | CASGMSGGNTGELFF | TGTGCCAGCGGGATGAGCGGGGGTAACACCGGGGAGCTGTTTTTT
TRBJ1-2 | TRBV28 | - | - | CASSFDTVNYGYTF | TGTGCCAGCAGTTTTGACACCGTTAACTATGGCTACACCTTC
TRBJ1-1 | TRBV7-9 | - | - | CASSGDKGRTEAFF | TGTGCCAGCAGCGGGGACAAGGGCCGAACTGAAGCTTTCTTT
TRBJ2-3 | TRBV27 | - | - | CASRRIKDTQYF | TGTGCCAGCAGGCGAATCAAAGATACGCAGTATTTT
TRBJ2-3 | TRBV2 | - | TRBD1 | CASSKDRGTDTQYF | TGTGCCAGCTCGAAGGACAGGGGCACAGATACGCAGTATTTT
TRBJ2-7 | TRBV6-1 | - | TRBD2 | CASSESFSGANEQYF | TGTGCCAGCAGTGAGAGCTTTAGCGGGGCTAACGAGCAGTACTTC
TRBJ2-1 | TRBV2 | - | TRBD2 | CASNRRLAGDWQFF | TGTGCCAGCAATAGAAGGCTAGCGGGAGATTGGCAGTTCTTC
TRBJ2-1 | TRBV5-1 | few | - | CASSSGGQLYNEQFF | TGCGCCAGCAGCTCCGGGGGACAGCTCTACAATGAGCAGTTCTTC
TRBJ2-7 | TRBV9 | - | TRBD2 | CASSPDLAGIGEQYF | TGTGCCAGCAGCCCCGATCTAGCGGGTATTGGCGAGCAGTACTTC
TRBJ2-1 | TRBV15 | - | - | CATSRDRNSYNEQFF | TGTGCCACCAGCAGAGACAGAAACTCCTACAATGAGCAGTTCTTC
TRBJ1-1 | TRBV19 | - | - | CAIRAGVMNTEAFF | TGTGCCATCCGCGCGGGTGTAATGAACACTGAAGCTTTCTTT
TRBJ2-5 | TRBV28 | - | - | CASSDHGSEETQYF | TGTGCCAGCAGTGACCACGGGTCAGAAGAGACCCAGTACTTC
TRBJ1-5 | TRBV9 | - | - | CASSVGEVRNQPQHF | TGTGCCAGCAGCGTAGGGGAGGTGCGGAATCAGCCCCAGCATTTT
TRBJ2-7 | TRBV28 | - | - | CASSLAGYHEQYF | TGTGCCAGCAGTTTAGCAGGGTACCACGAGCAGTACTTC
TRBJ2-7 | TRBV7-2 | - | - | CASSLSSGHGYEQYF | TGTGCCAGCAGCTTAAGTTCTGGGCACGGCTACGAGCAGTACTTC
TRBJ1-1 | TRBV5-6 | - | - | CASSLGQRNTEAFF | TGTGCCAGCAGCTTGGGACAGCGAAACACTGAAGCTTTCTTT
TRBJ1-1 | TRBV27 | - | TRBD1 | CASRNTGATEAFF | TGTGCCAGCAGGAACACAGGGGCCACTGAAGCTTTCTTT
TRBJ1-3 | TRBV5-6 | - | - | CASSVQGPGNTIYF | TGTGCCAGCAGCGTACAGGGTCCTGGAAACACCATATATTTT
TRBJ1-1 | TRBV19 | - | - | CATGDRLLGRQAFF | TGTGCCACCGGGGACCGTCTACTCGGGAGGCAAGCTTTCTTT
TRBJ2-1 | TRBV11-2 | once | TRBD2 | CASSSFGGFSYNEQFF | TGTGCCAGCAGCTCCTTCGGGGGGTTCTCCTACAATGAGCAGTTCTTC
TRBJ2-3 | TRBV11-1 | - | TRBD2 | CASSLAASGGGSDTQYF | TGTGCCAGCAGCCTCGCGGCTAGCGGGGGGGGGTCTGATACGCAGTATTTT
TRBJ1-1 | TRBV19 | - | - | CASSRQGYLNTEAFF | TGTGCCAGTAGTAGGCAGGGATATCTGAACACTGAAGCTTTCTTT
TRBJ2-5 | TRBV7-7 | - | TRBD2 | CASSGDLGGETQYF | TGTGCTAGCAGCGGGGACTTAGGAGGAGAGACCCAGTACTTC
TRBJ2-1 | TRBV7-6 | - | - | CASSSSTPGNEQFF | TGTGCCAGCAGCTCGTCCACGCCAGGCAATGAGCAGTTCTTC
TRBJ2-1 | TRBV9 | - | TRBD2 | CASSVESGSYNEQFF | TGTGCCAGCAGCGTAGAGAGCGGGAGTTACAATGAGCAGTTCTTC
TRBJ2-1 | TRBV5-1 | - | - | CASSLAYNEQFF | TGCGCCAGCAGCCTAGCCTACAATGAGCAGTTCTTC
TRBJ1-6 | TRBV16 | - | TRBD1 | CASSRGTAVRSPLHF | TGTGCCAGCAGTCGGGGGACAGCGGTCCGTTCACCCCTCCACTTT
TRBJ2-3 | TRBV19 | - | TRBD1 | CASGTGTDTQYF | TGTGCCAGTGGGACAGGCACAGATACGCAGTATTTT
TRBJ1-5 | TRBV11-2 | once | - | CASSLDFGGYQPQHF | TGTGCCAGCAGCTTAGATTTCGGAGGATATCAGCCCCAGCATTTT
TRBJ2-1 | TRBV25-1 | - | TRBD1 | CASTKTGQVGYNEQFF | TGTGCCAGCACAAAGACGGGACAGGTGGGCTACAATGAGCAGTTCTTC
TRBJ2-5 | TRBV5-1 | few | - | CASSLGTVQETQYF | TGCGCCAGCAGCTTGGGTACAGTCCAAGAGACCCAGTACTTC
TRBJ1-5 | TRBV28 | - | TRBD1 | CASRTGSQPQHF | TGTGCCAGCAGGACAGGGAGTCAGCCCCAGCATTTT
TRBJ1-2 | TRBV15 | - | - | CATSRGHGEVRNYGYTF | TGTGCCACCAGCAGAGGTCACGGGGAGGTACGGAACTATGGCTACACCTTC
TRBJ2-3 | TRBV5-1 | few | TRBD1 | CASSLRGLGTDTQYF | TGCGCCAGCAGCCTCAGGGGGCTAGGCACAGATACGCAGTATTTT
TRBJ2-3 | TRBV4-2 | few | TRBD1 | CASSQKQGTGGTDTQYF | TGTGCCAGCAGCCAGAAACAGGGGACCGGCGGCACAGATACGCAGTATTTT
TRBJ1-5 | TRBV18 | few | TRBD1 | CASSRQGASNQPQHF | TGTGCCAGCTCACGACAGGGGGCGAGTAATCAGCCCCAGCATTTT
TRBJ2-7 | TRBV19 | - | TRBD1 | CASSTGTEFYEQYF | TGTGCCAGTAGTACCGGGACAGAGTTCTACGAGCAGTACTTC